The present T cell receptor beta chain was sequenced within a study of CD8 T cells in Susac syndrome (dated by TCRdb to about 2019). Looking at the study overall: Repertoire sequencing was used to test whether CD8+ T cell activation and differentiation in Susac syndrome was antigen driven. The research as a whole found: The number of individuals in the TCR sequencing and HLA analysis was recognized as being relatively small.

The CDR3 spans 15 residues, from the cysteine through the phenylalanine. The CDR3 DNA has 45 bases and is translated from base 1. After removal of 4 bases from V and 2 bases from J, the junction retains 5 bases not matched to a gene. CDR1 and CDR2 were assigned from the germline V gene (reference sequence) as SGHNT and YYREEE. RNA was extracted using the RNeasy kit, and about 0.45 to 1 microgram was reverse transcribed with random hexamers. The immunoSEQ multiplex PCR assay, covering 54 Vbeta and 13 Jbeta segments, was used to amplify TCR beta CDR3 regions. To correct PCR amplification bias, a synthetic template baseline was used for both primer optimization and computational correction. Under the source paper's analysis protocol: Reads were annotated to V, D and J genes per IMGT and analyzed with immunoSEQ Analyzer, keeping only productive sequences. To calculate clonality, Shannon entropy was normalized by log2 of the number of productive unique sequences and then subtracted from one. For each patient and control, public and private clones were evaluated within the 100 most prevalent clones. Clones were defined as Susac-specific if absent from the healthy and MS cohorts, from some 1,000 published viral clones and from other ImmuneACCESS disease sequences. The raw public reads went through TCRdb reprocessing: fastp at Q25, MiXCR clone calling, in-frame beta chains kept. Entries that share a CDR3 protein sequence are merged under the most common genes and DNA. These V and J calls are TCRdb output, not the study's own analysis. The table for this sample lists 100,000 to 150,000 distinct CDR3 sequences; around 95% of them were counted only once. The ten largest make up roughly 0.091% of the sample.

A remark on this clonotype: Its antigen is unknown. No quality values exist for individual bases; no much larger clone is one base distant.

Peripheral blood CD8+ and CD4+ T cells from healthy donors, Susac syndrome patients and multiple sclerosis patients were profiled by high-throughput TCR beta sequencing. Healthy donors were included as age- and sex-matched controls. Bulk CD8+ and CD4+ T cells were purified by magnetic negative isolation, whereas CD8+ TEMRA cells were enriched by FACS. Blood was drawn into EDTA tubes, processed within 24 hours, and PBMCs were isolated by density gradient centrifugation. PBMCs destined for TCR sequencing were cryopreserved in liquid nitrogen and later thawed in a 37 °C water bath. The sorted or isolated CD4+, CD8+ and CD8+ TEMRA cells had a purity of 90% or higher.

The TCR comes from a human donor in good health. The rearrangement joined TRBV5-4 to TRBJ2-5, with 10 bases matching TRBD1. The sequenced sample was CD4+ T cells from PBMCs. The base sequence is TGTGCCAGCAGCGCACCGGACAGGGGGCAAGAGACCCAGTACTTC. Translated, it gives CASSAPDRGQETQYF.